Detailed here is one T cell receptor (beta chain). The sample holds a few counts of this clonotype. Its antigen specificity is not known. The record has no base qualities; no much larger clone is one base away. The CDR3 starts with the cysteine, ends with the phenylalanine, and has 14 residues. The CDR3 DNA has 42 bases and is translated from base 1. The germline V gene gives CDR1 as MNHEY and CDR2 as SVGEGT. V trim: 9 bases; J trim: 2 bases; unmatched bases: 6. This specimen belongs to a study of blood T cells in healthy people across ages (dated by TCRdb to between 2014 and 2017). In terms of the full investigation: In model experiments, template switching captured roughly one uniquely barcoded TCR beta cDNA molecule for every two T cells. Using deep sequencing normalized with unique cDNA molecular identifiers, the study measured how TCR beta repertoire diversity changes with age. Four age groups were formed from the donors: young (average approximately 17 years), middle-aged (just under 40), aged (over 55) and long-lived (82). To avoid experimental bias, donors of different ages were distributed randomly across sequencing lanes. Two additional independent replicas of 1 million unique cDNA reads from the same blood draw were analyzed for two donors (one aged 18 to 30 and one aged 80 or older). General study outcomes and caveats: A strong correlation was found between observed TCR beta diversity and the percentage of naive T cells measured by flow cytometry. Total diversity estimates from one million sequenced T cells were considered lower bounds and underestimates. Compared with the aged group, more naive CD4+ T cells, fewer expanded clones and increased TCR diversity were shown by the long-lived group, suggesting age selection. Because profiling used bulk unsorted PBMCs, naive and antigen-experienced compartments could not be compared conclusively. As age increased, observed TCR beta diversity per million T cells dropped in a roughly linear way, and a significant reduction was already evident by age around 41. Because the CMV infection status of the donors was unknown, age-related changes in expanded clonotypes may potentially have been confounded.

The approximately 39 donors, aged about 6 to 95 years, were systemically healthy Caucasian individuals from Russia. Around 9.9 milliliters of peripheral blood were collected from each donor into EDTA-treated Vacutainer tubes. Ficoll-Paque density-gradient centrifugation was used to isolate PBMCs, with at least 7 million per sample. Trizol reagent was used to extract total RNA from PBMCs, with at least 6 micrograms per sample. For every donor, flow cytometry on a PBMC aliquot measured the percentage of naive CD45RAhigh/CD27high T cells. Preparation of the library involved 5' RACE. The instrument was an Illumina HiSeq 2500. A second PCR of about 6 to 12 cycles was run with a J-beta primer mix and a sample-barcoded 5' primer. A template-switch 5' adaptor carrying 12 random nucleotides introduced a unique molecular identifier onto each TCR beta cDNA molecule. Each sample yielded at least 3 million CDR3-containing paired-end reads. The Mint cDNA synthesis kit, primed by a TRBC-specific oligonucleotide, was used to synthesize first-strand cDNA from all RNA. Following uracil-DNA glycosylase treatment, a first 18-cycle PCR with universal primers M1SS and BC2_uni_R was performed on all cDNA. Regarding the original processing steps: For normalization, 1 million high-quality reads, each with a distinct molecular identifier, were randomly selected from each sample. Instead of being binned into consensus sequences, reads with shared molecular identifiers were discarded. MiTCR, with a Q25 quality threshold and the strictest error-elimination algorithm, was used for CDR3 identification, clonotype clustering and error correction. A nonparametric unseen species model using Euler transformation provided a lower-bound estimate of total TCR beta diversity. TCRdb reanalyzed the raw reads on its own, using fastp at Q25 for trimming and MiXCR for clone calling, and kept in-frame beta chains. Under each unique CDR3 protein, matching rows form one entry showing the most common genes and DNA. It is TCRdb's table, rather than the study itself, that gives the V and J calls and clone size. Within this sample are 600,000 to 800,000 distinct CDR3 sequences, with around 20% of them counted one time only. The top ten constitute roughly 3.4% of the sample.

The chain couples TRBV6-2 or TRBV6-3 to TRBJ2-7; TRBD2 aligns with 11 central bases. Sequencing used blood. The receptor was isolated from a man in his 70s in good health. Read as DNA, the sequence is TGTGCCAGTTCCGGGACTAGCGGTACCTACGAGCAGTACTTC. It specifies CASSGTSGTYEQYF.